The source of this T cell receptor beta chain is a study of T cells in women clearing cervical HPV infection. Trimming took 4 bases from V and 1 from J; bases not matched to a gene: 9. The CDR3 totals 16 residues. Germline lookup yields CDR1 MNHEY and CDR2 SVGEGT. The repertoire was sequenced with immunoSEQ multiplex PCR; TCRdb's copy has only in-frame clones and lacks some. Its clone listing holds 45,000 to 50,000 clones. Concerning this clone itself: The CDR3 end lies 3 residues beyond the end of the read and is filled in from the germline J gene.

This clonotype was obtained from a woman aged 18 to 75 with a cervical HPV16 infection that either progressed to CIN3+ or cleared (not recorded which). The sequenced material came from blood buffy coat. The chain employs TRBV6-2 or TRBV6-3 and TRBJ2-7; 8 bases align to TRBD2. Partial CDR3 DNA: TGTGCCAGCAGTTCAACCCGTAGCGGGGCGTCCTACGAG. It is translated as CASSSTRSGASYE. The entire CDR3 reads CASSSTRSGASYEQYF.